Listed here are 18 T cell receptor beta chains from one sample, sequenced in a study of blood T cells in healthy people across ages. PCR was performed a second time for roughly 7 to 12 cycles using a sample-barcoded 5' primer and a J-beta primer mix. TCRdb re-called the 5' RACE reads with MiXCR, one entry per CDR3 protein. The sample consists of about 700,000 distinct CDR3 sequences, approximately 31% of them appearing once. The sequenced sample was blood. The receptors originated from a woman of 80 years or more in good health.

This clonotype was counted at least ten times. The chain has TRBV5-1 and TRBJ2-7; D possibly corresponds to TRBD1 (6 bases). This CDR3 contains 15 residues. Germline CDR1 SGHRS, CDR2 YFSETQ. Trimming left V 4 bases short and J 0 bases short, with 14 bases between. CDR3 sequence (DNA): TGCGCCAGCAGCACCGACGGGACACTCTCCTACGAGCAGTACTTC. Translating it yields CASSTDGTLSYEQYF.

This rearrangement joins TRBV30 to TRBJ1-5; the D is unclear. Germline lookup yields CDR1 GTSNPN and CDR2 SVGIG (reference sequence). The CDR3 extends over 13 amino acids. V lost 1 base, J lost 2 bases, and 6 bases lay in between. CDR3 amino acids: CAWSAKGNQPQHF. The CDR3 DNA sequence: TGTGCCTGGAGTGCTAAGGGCAATCAGCCCCAGCATTTT.

The V and J genes are TRBV6-5 and TRBJ1-2, with D possibly TRBD1 on 6 matching bases. V was pared by 0 bases and J by 4 bases, with 15 bases between. The CDR3 runs 16 residues. Germline V gene lookup returns CDR1 MNHEY and CDR2 SVGAGI. The CDR3 here is CASSYSQGGGFYGYTF. CDR3 nucleotides: TGTGCCAGCAGTTACTCGCAAGGGGGAGGATTCTATGGCTACACCTTC.

This clonotype was observed many times. This chain connects TRBV12-3 or TRBV12-4 to TRBJ1-1; the D is unclear. The V end lost 0 bases, the J end lost 4 bases, and 9 bases lay between the germline ends. This CDR3 contains 14 residues. The CDR3 coding sequence is TGTGCCAGCAGTTTAGCCGGAGAGGGCACTGAAGCTTTCTTT. It specifies CASSLAGEGTEAFF.

The table lists this clonotype with many counts. The chain couples TRBV29-1 to TRBJ1-4, with TRBD1 matching over 8 bases. The V gene's germline CDR1 is SQVTM and CDR2 ANQGSEA. The trim removed 7 bases at V and 7 bases at J, leaving 8 bases unmatched. This CDR3 has 13 amino acids. The CDR3 spells CSARQGSGEKLFF. The CDR3 DNA reads TGCAGCGCTCGACAGGGGAGTGGTGAAAAACTGTTTTTT.

The sample holds a few counts of this clonotype. V is TRBV20-1 and J is TRBJ2-2; unclear D gene. Trimming stripped 4 bases from V and 3 bases from J, with 12 bases between. The V gene's germline CDR1 is DFQATT and CDR2 SNEGSKA (reference sequence). The CDR3 length is 14 residues. CDR3 amino acids: CSAKLGSDTGELFF. The CDR3, as DNA: TGCAGTGCTAAATTGGGGTCCGACACCGGGGAGCTGTTTTTT.

In this sample, this clonotype turned up many times. The V and J genes are TRBV12-3 or TRBV12-4 and TRBJ2-5; D not resolved. This CDR3 has 14 amino acids. Between the trimmed V and J ends, which lost 3 bases and 4 bases, there was a span of 12 bases. The CDR3 bases are TGTGCCAGCAGTTTCCCCCGACCAGGAGAGACCCAGTACTTC. It codes for CASSFPRPGETQYF.

This clonotype was observed a handful of times. This may be a read error, as it is one base from a much larger clone. The chain has TRBV6-1 and TRBJ2-6; 7 nucleotides align to TRBD1. The CDR3 runs 15 residues. Germline V gene sequence: CDR1 MNHNS, CDR2 SASEGT. The CDR3 is CASSGQGSGANVRTF. Written as DNA, the CDR3 is TGTGCCAGCAGTGGACAGGGCTCTGGGGCCAACGTCCGGACTTTC.

The rearrangement uses TRBV7-6 and TRBJ2-5; 8 bases fit TRBD1. Germline CDR1 SGHVS, CDR2 FNYEAQ. Trimming removed 7 bases from V and 4 bases from J; junction bases left unmatched: 5. CDR3 length equals 13 residues. CDR3 loop: CASTTGQGETQYF. CDR3 DNA sequence: TGTGCCAGCACCACAGGACAGGGAGAGACCCAGTACTTC.

There are a few counts of this clonotype. A clone one base away is much larger, so this may be a read error. V usage is TRBV14 and J usage is TRBJ2-7, with D unclear. Germline V lookup: CDR1 SGHDN, CDR2 FVKESK. CDR3 size: 14 residues. Deletions cut 1 base from V and 7 bases from J, with 14 bases between. The CDR3 DNA reads as TGTGCCAGCAGCCAAGGGATAGGATGGAGTGAGCAGTACTTC. Protein sequence: CASSQGIGWSEQYF. Full variable domain (rest looked up from reference TRBV14 and TRBJ2-7): EAGVTQFPSHSVIEKGQTVTLRCDPISGHDNLYWYRRVMGKEIKFLLHFVKESKQDESGMPNNRFLAERTGGTYSTLKVQPAELEDSGVYFCASSQGIGWSEQYFGPGTRLTVT.

This clonotype has only a few counts. This clone may be a read error of a much larger clone one base away. The gene calls are TRBV15 and TRBJ2-3; 8 bases agree with TRBD1. Losses at the gene ends were 2 bases for V and 5 bases for J; bases not matched to a gene: 3. The CDR3 runs 14 residues. Germline CDR1 LNHNV, CDR2 YYDKDF (reference sequence). The CDR3 sequence is CATSRPGTGDTQYF. CDR3 coding DNA: TGTGCCACCAGCAGACCCGGGACAGGAGATACGCAGTATTTT.

The chain is built from TRBV20-1 and TRBJ1-5; 7 bases line up with TRBD1. Germline V gene data show CDR1 as DFQATT and CDR2 as SNEGSKA (reference sequence). The junction had 9 bases not matched to a gene; V was cut back by 2 bases and J by 5 bases. This CDR3 is 15 amino acids long. CDR3 region: CSARPTGRADQPQHF. CDR3 sequence (DNA): TGCAGTGCTAGACCGACAGGGAGGGCGGATCAGCCCCAGCATTTT.

This clonotype was counted a few times. The J gene is TRBJ2-7, the V gene TRBV6-1; possible D gene TRBD1, 5 bases. The assigned J gene may be wrong: the sequence end matches TRBJ2-5 better. Looked up from germline, CDR1 is MNHNS and CDR2 is SASEGT. The CDR3 contains 14 residues. The CDR3 region has the DNA TGTGCCAGCAGTGAACCTGGGGCCGGAGAGACCCAGTACTTC. Translated: CASSEPGAGETQYF.

This clonotype was seen once. V and J are TRBV7-8 and TRBJ2-3; a weak D match, TRBD1 (6 bases). The CDR3 loop spans 14 amino acids. Trimming stripped 7 bases from V and 4 bases from J, with 15 bases between. Per germline, CDR1 SGHVS and CDR2 FQNEAQ. The DNA for the CDR3 is TGTGCCAGCAATGGGAACAGGGCCCCAGATACGCAGTATTTT. This gives the protein CASNGNRAPDTQYF.

There are a few counts of this clonotype. A much larger clone lies one base from this, so it may be a read error. The V and J genes are TRBV20-1 and TRBJ2-1; no clear D. Trimming took off 1 base at V and 0 bases at J, with 13 bases between the two ends. The CDR3 consists of 16 residues. In germline, CDR1 is DFQATT, CDR2 SNEGSKA (reference sequence). CDR3 sequence: CSARGAGVGSYNEQFF. CDR3 nucleotide sequence: TGCAGTGCTAGAGGGGCTGGGGTGGGCTCCTACAATGAGCAGTTCTTC.

This clonotype was picked up a small number of times. At one boundary the junction diverges from the germline segment, which might be a read error. The rearrangement links TRBV7-9 to TRBJ1-1; 8 bases agree with TRBD1. Germline lookup yields CDR1 SEHNR and CDR2 FQNEAQ (reference sequence). This CDR3 has 15 residues. CDR3 region: CASSLGQGAATGAFF. CDR3 DNA: TGTGCCAGCAGCTTAGGTCAGGGGGCGGCCACTGGAGCTTTCTTT. Full variable domain (outside the CDR3, taken from reference TRBV7-9 and TRBJ1-1): DTGVSQNPRHKITKRGQNVTFRCDPISEHNRLYWYRQTLGQGPEFLTYFQNEAQLEKSRLLSDRFSAERPKGSFSTLEIQRTEQGDSAMYLCASSLGQGAATGAFFGQGTRLTVV.

This clonotype was counted only a few times. Since a much larger clone is just one base distant, this may be a read error. The chain links TRBV5-6 to TRBJ2-7; no clear D. This CDR3 contains 15 residues. The V gene lost 3 bases and the J gene lost 0 bases, with 13 bases spanning the gap. Germline-derived CDR1 and CDR2 are SGHDT and YYEEEE. The DNA of the CDR3 is TGTGCCAGCAGCTGGGCGGCAGATGGCTCCTACGAGCAGTACTTC. This sequence encodes CASSWAADGSYEQYF.

This clonotype was recorded many times. The V gene is TRBV4-2, the J gene TRBJ2-6, with D tentatively TRBD1 (7 bases). The V gene's germline CDR1 is LGHNA and CDR2 YNFKEQ. This CDR3 spans 18 amino acids. V was cut by 0 bases and J by 2 bases, with 14 bases left in between. CDR3 bases: TGTGCCAGCAGCCAAGATCCCGCCAGGGGGGCTGGGGCCAACGTCCTGACTTTC. This gives the protein CASSQDPARGAGANVLTF.